This T cell receptor (beta chain) was retrieved from a study of blood T cell repertoires in COVID-19 (TCRdb year 2020). Regarding the study in general: Samples covering the acute and convalescent phases of COVID-19 were provided by collaborators in the United States, Italy and Spain. The prospective study material was composed of cDNA or gDNA derived from T cells, B-cell-depleted T cells, or PBMCs. The dataset comprised deeply sampled blood TCRbeta repertoires from subjects exposed to, actively infected with, or recovered from COVID-19. A freely available public database, intended as a resource for researchers studying the immune response to SARS-CoV-2, is where the repertoires were released. The samples were drawn from the first 160 participants of the ongoing ImmuneRACE study and from over 950 subjects provided by 6 global collaborators. Sample metadata almost always included a de-identified subject ID, COVID-19 status, age in years and sex. Where available, HLA class I and class II types were obtained from metadata supplied by the sample provider rather than from assay-based typing. Broad study findings and their caveats: How much clinical and demographic metadata was included differed by source and by participant, and the metadata was provided uncurated.

Of note for this clone: Its antigen is unknown. Per-base quality was not reported, and no clone a single base away is much larger than it.

Sequences SGHTS (CDR1) and YDEGEE (CDR2) are obtained from the germline V gene. Relative to germline, V is missing 5 bases and J is missing 9 bases, with 15 bases of the junction outside any gene match. The CDR3 sequence holds 18 residues, the cysteine and phenylalanine included. The retained sequence is limited to the CDR3, 54 bases, with the frame set at the first base. Whole blood was collected in K2EDTA tubes by collaborating institutions according to the institutions' own protocols. For TCRbeta analysis, collaborator samples were shipped as frozen whole blood, as isolated PBMCs, or as DNA extracted from either sample type. TCRbeta CDR3 regions were amplified from genomic DNA by means of the immunoSEQ Assay, a bias-controlled multiplex PCR. The published analysis was carried out like this. The number of nucleated cells in each sample was estimated from the amplification of reference gene primers within the assay. To quantify the absolute abundance of each unique TCRbeta CDR3 rearrangement, sequence reads were collapsed and filtered. For each sample, productive Simpson clonality was calculated by taking the square root of Simpson's diversity index across productive rearrangements. The clones in this table, taken by TCRdb from immuneACCESS, are in-frame only. Not every clone is retained; where verified, under half of the shortfall comes from an unresolved V gene, and the cause of the rest is unknown. The DNA was the basis for D and trimming; V, J and clone size are from that table. The sample contains about 20,000 clones, 70% to 80% of them found a single time. Approximately 53% of the sample comes from the top ten.

The material sequenced was peripheral blood. The sequence joins TRBV5-8 to TRBJ2-1, and TRBD2 matches 15 of the central bases. This TCR derives from a man older than 75 with acute or convalescent COVID-19. For the CDR3, the sequence is CASSRGYRTSGRALEQFF. At the DNA level, the sequence is TGTGCCAGCAGTCGCGGATACCGGACTAGCGGGAGGGCCCTTGAGCAGTTCTTC.